Sequencing of this TCR beta chain was carried out in a study of glioma-infiltrating T cells after dendritic cell vaccination. Study-wide results and limits: Estimated pretreatment TIL content predicted outcome after dendritic cell vaccination. Higher TCR clonality did not directly relate to longer survival.

The sample's time point: after dendritic cell vaccination, including at tumor progression/relapse. All glioblastoma patients lacked an isocitrate dehydrogenase mutation. Concerning this clone itself: The antigen remains unidentified.

There are 16 residues in the CDR3. Between the trimmed V and J ends, which lost 1 base and 0 bases, there was a span of 12 bases. The germline V gene encodes CDR1 SGHRS and CDR2 YFSETQ. Assay: immunoSEQ multiplex PCR; the TCRdb copy retains only in-frame clones and omits some. In the table there are some 46,000 clones, about nine tenths of which are singletons. J is TRBJ2-3 and V is TRBV5-1, with a possible D match to TRBD2 (6 bases). This TCR derives from a human donor with glioblastoma. Sample: blood, taken after dendritic cell vaccination. CDR3 in amino acids: CASSLSSSGSTDTQYF. The CDR3 DNA reads as TGCGCCAGCAGCTTGTCGAGTAGCGGTAGCACAGATACGCAGTATTTT.